This T cell receptor beta chain stems from a study of beta chain features in type 1 diabetes. General study results and limits: Within each of all four CD4+ subsets, Type 1 diabetes patients had TCRB CDR3s that were moderately but significantly shorter. More deletions and fewer insertions at VDJ junctions were found in patients with type 1 diabetes. Researchers reported that naive, central memory and Treg TCRB repertoires appeared more similar in patients than in healthy donors. PCR might favor shorter templates, equally in patients and controls.

Germline loops: CDR1 GTSNPN, CDR2 SVGIG (reference sequence). The CDR3 is made up of 17 amino acids. The V gene end was trimmed by 6 bases and the J gene end by 0 bases; junction bases not matched to a gene: 13. About this clone: The antigen remains unidentified.

Expressed TCRB transcripts got sequenced, as all isolated RNA was reverse transcribed. The data were produced by immunoSEQ multiplex PCR, yet TCRdb's version contains in-frame clones alone and is incomplete. The table includes 250,000 to 300,000 clones, approximately 25% detected once. Over 95% purity was reached by all sorted populations. This chain links TRBV30 with TRBJ2-3, with TRBD2 matching 9 bases. This TCR derives from a woman in her twenties or thirties with type 1 diabetes. Sequencing was carried out using naive CD4+ T cells from blood. The CDR3 DNA sequence: TGTGCCTGTTACTTTAGCGGGAGAGGATACAGCACAGATACGCAGTATTTT. Its translation is CACYFSGRGYSTDTQYF.